Below, 17 T cell receptor beta chains from the same sample are listed, as sequenced in a study of T cell responses to AZD1222 COVID-19 vaccine. The protocol was immunoSEQ multiplex PCR, while the TCRdb copy is restricted to in-frame clones and leaves out a portion. Here the sample spans 100,000 to 150,000 clones, about nine tenths being singletons. Sequencing used peripheral blood, obtained on day 0 of AZD1222 vaccination. The receptors stem from an adult in good health.

This chain links TRBV12-3 or TRBV12-4 with TRBJ2-3; D is unclear. CDR3 length: 12 residues. V lost 3 bases to trimming and J lost 4 bases, with 5 bases between them. The DNA of the CDR3 is TGTGCCAGCAGTTTTGGCGCAGATACGCAGTATTTT. Translation gives CASSFGADTQYF.

This sequence joins TRBV11-2 and TRBJ2-3; 10 bases match TRBD2. Germline V CDR1 and CDR2: SGHAT, FQNNGV. The CDR3 is made up of 17 amino acids. V lost 2 bases and J lost 5; bases outside the gene matches: 10. The CDR3 loop reads CASSLTRASGGGDTQYF. In DNA form, the CDR3 reads TGTGCCAGCAGCTTAACCCGGGCTAGCGGGGGAGGAGATACGCAGTATTTT. The whole variable domain, remainder taken from reference TRBV11-2 and TRBJ2-3, is EAGVAQSPRYKIIEKRQSVAFWCNPISGHATLYWYQQILGQGPKLLIQFQNNGVVDDSQLPKDRFSAERLKGVDSTLKIQPAKLEDSAVYLCASSLTRASGGGDTQYFGPGTRLTVL.

The V and J genes are TRBV10-3 and TRBJ2-3; 12 bases map to TRBD2. The CDR3 is 16 residues long. The V segment lost 8 bases and the J segment 3 bases; nucleotides outside the gene matches: 9. Germline CDR1 reads ENHRY; CDR2 reads SYGVKD. CDR3 coding DNA: TGTGCCATCTCCAGCCTAGCGGGGGGGGGAACAGATACGCAGTATTTT. Amino acids: CAISSLAGGGTDTQYF.

This clone was observed a few times. The V gene is TRBV28, the J gene TRBJ1-2; the D is unclear. V was pared by 4 bases and J by 8 bases, with 5 bases between. Germline CDR1 MDHEN, CDR2 SYDVKM. The CDR3 totals 10 residues. CDR3 in DNA: TGTGCCAGCAGTTCCTGGGGCTACACCTTC. It translates to CASSSWGYTF.

The rearrangement uses TRBV6-6 and TRBJ2-2; 9 nucleotides line up with TRBD1. CDR3 size: 15 residues. V lost 6 bases to trimming and J lost 1 base; unmatched junction nucleotides: 3. The germline CDR1 and CDR2 sequences are MNHNY and SVGAGI (reference sequence). The CDR3 DNA reads as TGTGCCAGCAGACCGGGACAGGGGAACACCGGGGAGCTGTTTTTT. It specifies CASRPGQGNTGELFF.

The V call is TRBV12-3 or TRBV12-4, the J call TRBJ1-5; the D is unclear. V was clipped by 5 bases and J by 4 bases, with 9 bases between them. The CDR3 is 13 residues long. The CDR3 here is CASSSWLNQPQHF. CDR3 nucleotides: TGTGCCAGCAGTAGCTGGTTAAATCAGCCCCAGCATTTT.

The chain uses TRBV2 and TRBJ1-2, with D uncertain. This CDR3 contains 12 residues. V lost 4 bases and J 5 bases, leaving 8 bases between the germline ends. Germline V CDR1 and CDR2: SNHLY, FYNNEI. Written as DNA, the CDR3 is TGTGCCAGCAGTGGGGCGGCGTATGGCTACACCTTC. This encodes CASSGAAYGYTF. The full variable domain, with the rest looked up from reference TRBV2 and TRBJ1-2, is EPEVTQTPSHQVTQMGQEVILRCVPISNHLYFYWYRQILGQKVEFLVSFYNNEISEKSEIFDDQFSVERPDGSNFTLKIRSTKLEDSAMYFCASSGAAYGYTFGSGTRLTVV.

The chain joins TRBV6-5 to TRBJ2-7, with 10 nucleotides matching TRBD1. Per the germline V gene, CDR1 is MNHEY and CDR2 is SVGAGI. There are 15 residues in the CDR3. V gave up 7 bases and J gave up 1 base; unmatched junction bases: 7. The CDR3 is CASISRDRGSYEQYF. DNA of the CDR3: TGTGCCAGCATTTCCCGGGACAGGGGTTCCTACGAGCAGTACTTC.

This rearrangement joins TRBV6-5 to TRBJ1-1; 9 positions agree with TRBD1. The V gene's germline CDR1 is MNHEY and CDR2 SVGAGI. This CDR3 contains 16 residues. The V segment lost 0 bases and the J segment 6 bases; nucleotides outside the gene matches: 8. CDR3 nucleotides: TGTGCCAGCAGTTACTCGGCCGGGACAGGGTCGGCTGAAGCTTTCTTT. Protein: CASSYSAGTGSAEAFF.

This rearrangement joins TRBV7-2 to TRBJ1-6, with D possibly matching TRBD1 (6 bases). Looked up from germline, CDR1 is SGHTA and CDR2 is FQGNSA. The germline V and J ends were trimmed by 6 bases and 3 bases, with 15 bases remaining between them. The CDR3 is 16 residues long. CDR3 sequence reads: CASREQGGGYNSPLHF. CDR3 sequence (DNA): TGTGCCAGCAGGGAACAGGGCGGAGGCTATAATTCACCCCTCCACTTT. The full variable domain, with the rest looked up from reference TRBV7-2 and TRBJ1-6, is GAGVSQSPSNKVTEKGKDVELRCDPISGHTALYWYRQSLGQGLEFLIYFQGNSAPDKSGLPSDRFSAERTGGSVSTLTIQRTQQEDSAVYLCASREQGGGYNSPLHFGNGTRLTVT.

The V gene is TRBV19, the J gene TRBJ1-1, with D tentatively TRBD1 (6 bases). Trimming took off 10 bases at V and 4 bases at J, with 16 bases between the two ends. Germline V gives CDR1 LNHDA, CDR2 SQIVND (reference sequence). The CDR3 runs to 13 residues. CDR3 in amino acids: CAIATDRSTEAFF. The CDR3 DNA reads as TGTGCCATCGCGACAGACAGGTCCACTGAAGCTTTCTTT. Looking up the rest from reference TRBV19 and TRBJ1-1 gives the full variable domain: DGGITQSPKYLFRKEGQNVTLSCEQNLNHDAMYWYRQDPGQGLRLIYYSQIVNDFQKGDIAEGYSVSREKKESFPLTVTSAQKNPTAFYLCAIATDRSTEAFFGQGTRLTVV.

The chain uses TRBV27 and TRBJ1-1; D ambiguous. The CDR3 runs to 15 residues. Germline CDR1 and CDR2: MNHEY and SMNVEV (reference sequence). V was pared by 7 bases and J by 0 bases, with 15 bases between. This chain's CDR3 is CASIPRPGVNTEAFF. As DNA, the CDR3 is TGTGCCAGCATCCCTCGTCCAGGAGTGAACACTGAAGCTTTCTTT.

V usage is TRBV19 and J usage is TRBJ2-3, with TRBD2 matching 10 bases. This CDR3 has 14 residues. Per germline, CDR1 LNHDA and CDR2 SQIVND (reference sequence). V dropped 6 bases and J dropped 6; count of bases not matched to a gene: 6. CDR3 protein: CASRLAGQGDTQYF. The CDR3 DNA reads as TGTGCCAGTAGACTAGCGGGGCAGGGGGATACGCAGTATTTT.

The chain uses TRBV6-1 and TRBJ2-7, with 9 bases identical to TRBD2. CDR1 is MNHNS and CDR2 is SASEGT in the germline V gene. This CDR3 is 16 amino acids long. V shed 4 bases, J shed 2 bases, and the junction held 9 bases outside the gene matches. The CDR3 here is CASSVSGGRGTYEQYF. CDR3 nucleotide sequence: TGTGCCAGCAGTGTAAGCGGGGGGCGCGGGACCTACGAGCAGTACTTC.

The genes are TRBV6-5 and TRBJ1-5; 9 bases match TRBD1. V dropped 6 bases and J dropped 5; count of bases not matched to a gene: 5. This CDR3 comprises 14 residues. Germline assignment: CDR1 MNHEY and CDR2 SVGAGI. The chain's CDR3 is CASSRGQGHQPQHF. In DNA form, the CDR3 reads TGTGCCAGCAGCCGGGGACAGGGCCATCAGCCCCAGCATTTT.

The chain has TRBV27 and TRBJ1-2, with a tentative D call TRBD1 (5 bases). Deletions cut 4 bases from V and 11 bases from J, with 17 bases between. Germline CDR1 reads MNHEY; CDR2 reads SMNVEV (reference sequence). The CDR3 sequence is 13 residues long. CDR3 in amino acids: CASSSPRTRRYTF. The DNA for the CDR3 is TGTGCCAGCAGTTCACCTAGGACAAGGCGGTACACCTTC.

The gene calls are TRBV5-1 and TRBJ1-3, with D possibly TRBD1 on 6 matching bases. The CDR3 covers 18 residues. Per germline, CDR1 SGHRS and CDR2 YFSETQ. V gave up 1 base and J gave up 0 bases, with 17 bases separating them. This CDR3 is CASSLTQRQDRSGNTIYF. CDR3 nucleotides: TGCGCCAGCAGCTTGACCCAAAGACAGGACCGCTCTGGAAACACCATATATTTT.